This T cell receptor (beta chain) was recovered during a study of blood T cell repertoires in COVID-19. About the research overall: PBMCs, B-cell-depleted T cells, or T cells provided the cDNA or gDNA that made up the material.

Germline V lookup: CDR1 SEHNR, CDR2 FQNEAQ (reference sequence). The CDR3 is made up of 14 amino acids. V lost 5 bases to trimming and J lost 2 bases, with 12 bases between them. In the authors' workflow: The authors estimated nucleated cell counts from reference gene primer amplification. Profiling relied on immunoSEQ multiplex PCR, and the TCRdb table lists in-frame clones only, not all of them. V and J calls and clone size are those listed in that table; D and trimming were worked out from the DNA. The sample shows around 340,000 clones, around nine tenths of them seen only once. Exposed participants came across a COVID-19 case within 2 weeks before study entry.

The sequence was obtained from a woman aged 25 to 39 who had been exposed to COVID-19. Material: PBMCs or T cells enriched from blood (not recorded which). The chain has TRBV7-9 and TRBJ1-2, with D tentatively TRBD1 (5 bases). In DNA, the CDR3 is TGTGCCAGCAGCGGGGTTCGGGGGAACTATGGCTACACCTTC. Its translation is CASSGVRGNYGYTF.